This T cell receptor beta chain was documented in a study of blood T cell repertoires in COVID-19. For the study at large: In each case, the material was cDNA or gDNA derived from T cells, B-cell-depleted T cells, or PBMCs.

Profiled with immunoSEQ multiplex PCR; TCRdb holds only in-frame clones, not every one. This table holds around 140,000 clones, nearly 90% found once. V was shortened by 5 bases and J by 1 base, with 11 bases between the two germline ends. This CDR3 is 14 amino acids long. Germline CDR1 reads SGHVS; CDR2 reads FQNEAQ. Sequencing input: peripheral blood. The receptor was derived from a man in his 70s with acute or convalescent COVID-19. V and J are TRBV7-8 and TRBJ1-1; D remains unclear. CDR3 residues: CASSPIRQNTEAFF. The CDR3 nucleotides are TGTGCCAGCAGCCCGATCAGACAGAACACTGAAGCTTTCTTT. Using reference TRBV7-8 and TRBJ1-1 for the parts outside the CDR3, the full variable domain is GAGVSQSPRYKVAKRGQDVALRCDPISGHVSLFWYQQALGQGPEFLTYFQNEAQLDKSGLPSDRFFAERPEGSVSTLKIQRTQQEDSAVYLCASSPIRQNTEAFFGQGTRLTVV.